Only a few counts were recorded for the clone carrying this T cell receptor beta chain. Its antigen is not known. The sample comes from a study of blood T cells in healthy people across ages. Overall study results and limits: As naive T cell percentage varied, TCR beta diversity correlated strongly with it. Diversity of TCR beta per million T cells declined in a roughly linear way with age. Diversity was higher, and naive CD4+ cells more numerous, in long-lived donors than in aged donors.

The germline gives CDR1 DFQATT, CDR2 SNEGSKA (reference sequence). The CDR3 has 15 residues. The V and J ends lost 2 bases and 0 bases respectively, with 14 bases between them. Alongside a J-beta primer mix, a sample-barcoded 5' primer served in a second PCR lasting roughly 6 to 11 cycles. TCRdb processed the 5' RACE reads anew with MiXCR; each CDR3 protein has one entry. The table lists about 1.1 million distinct CDR3 sequences, about two fifths of them singletons. Donors were healthy Caucasian individuals from Russia aged roughly 6 to 95. Sample: blood. The chain recombines TRBV20-1 with TRBJ2-7; D gene unclear. This receptor was obtained from a man aged 18-30 years in good health. CDR3 bases: TGCAGTGCTAGAATGGTAGGGCGGCGCTCCTACGAGCAGTACTTC. It yields the protein CSARMVGRRSYEQYF.